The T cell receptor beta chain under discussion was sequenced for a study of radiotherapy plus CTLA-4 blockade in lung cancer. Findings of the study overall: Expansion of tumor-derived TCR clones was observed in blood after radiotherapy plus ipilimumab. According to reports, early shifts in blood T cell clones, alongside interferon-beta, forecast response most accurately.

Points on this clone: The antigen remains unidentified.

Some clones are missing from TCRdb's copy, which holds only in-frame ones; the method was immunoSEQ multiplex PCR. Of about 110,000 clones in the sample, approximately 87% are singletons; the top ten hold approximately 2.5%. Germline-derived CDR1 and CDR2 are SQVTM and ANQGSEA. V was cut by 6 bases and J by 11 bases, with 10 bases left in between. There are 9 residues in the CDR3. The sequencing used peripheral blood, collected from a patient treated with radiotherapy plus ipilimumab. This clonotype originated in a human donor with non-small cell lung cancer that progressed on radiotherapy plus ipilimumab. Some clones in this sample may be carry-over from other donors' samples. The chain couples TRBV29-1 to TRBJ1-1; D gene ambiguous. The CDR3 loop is CSVVKIAFF. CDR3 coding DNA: TGCAGCGTGGTAAAGATTGCTTTCTTT.